The 27 T cell receptor beta chains below come from one sample, sequenced in a study of cytomegalovirus exposure and HLA in healthy donors. The PCR employed 60 Vbeta primers together with 13 Jbeta primers. Repertoires were generated with immunoSEQ multiplex PCR, while TCRdb's copy carries only in-frame clones and drops some. Recorded for this sample: 150,000 to 200,000 clones. What was sequenced was PBMCs. These receptors were collected from an older woman in good health and CMV-seronegative.

The CDR3 bases are TGTGCCAGCAGCGAGCGGGACAGGGGCCATCTATGGTCCGGGGAGCTGTTTTTT. This encodes CASSERDRGHLWSGELFF. The chain carries TRBV7-9 and TRBJ2-2, with 10 bases identical to TRBD1. The germline gives CDR1 SEHNR, CDR2 FQNEAQ (reference sequence). There are 18 residues in the CDR3. V lost 5 bases, J lost 6 bases, and 15 bases stayed unmatched.

V usage is TRBV6-5 and J usage is TRBJ1-1; D remains unclear. The CDR3 is 12 residues long. CDR1 and CDR2 from the germline V gene are MNHEY and SVGAGI. Deletions cut 5 bases from V and 1 base from J, with 5 bases between. The CDR3 here is CASSPGNTEAFF. The CDR3 DNA sequence: TGTGCCAGCAGTCCGGGGAACACTGAAGCTTTCTTT.

The chain carries TRBV5-1 and TRBJ1-2; 7 nucleotides agree with TRBD1. Germline V gives CDR1 SGHRS, CDR2 YFSETQ. This CDR3 has 15 amino acids. Trimming at V came to 4 bases and at J to 3 bases, leaving 9 bases not matched to a gene. The CDR3 DNA is TGCGCCAGCAGCGCTCGACAGGGTATGGACTATGGCTACACCTTC. As protein: CASSARQGMDYGYTF.

The chain joins TRBV7-8 to TRBJ1-1; 8 bases are shared with TRBD1. The CDR3 is 14 amino acids. V was pared by 1 base and J by 7 bases, with 5 bases of the junction left unmatched. Germline CDR1 and CDR2: SGHVS and FQNEAQ. CDR3 loop: CASSLVRTGREAFF. As DNA, the CDR3 is TGTGCCAGCAGCTTAGTTCGGACAGGGCGTGAAGCTTTCTTT.

The J gene is TRBJ2-7, the V gene TRBV11-3; a weak D match, TRBD2 (6 bases). This CDR3 comprises 12 residues. Germline V gene lookup returns CDR1 SGHNT and CDR2 YENEEA. V was cut by 3 bases and J by 3 bases, with 6 bases left in between. CDR3 coding DNA: TGTGCCAGCAGCTTGCGGGACTACGAGCAGTACTTC. This sequence encodes CASSLRDYEQYF.

The chain carries TRBV10-2 and TRBJ1-1; TRBD1 agrees at 10 bases. V gave up 5 bases and J gave up 5 bases; unmatched junction bases: 14. The CDR3 extends over 17 amino acids. Germline assignment: CDR1 WSHSY and CDR2 SAAADI. The CDR3 DNA is TGCGCCAGCAGTCGTGTATCGCCGGGACAGGGGAATACTGAAGCTTTCTTT. Protein product: CASSRVSPGQGNTEAFF.

The chain combines TRBV7-3 with TRBJ1-1; 9 nucleotides match TRBD1. CDR3 size: 15 residues. CDR1 and CDR2 from the germline V gene are SGHTA and FQGTGA. The V segment lost 5 bases and the J segment 6 bases; nucleotides outside the gene matches: 10. In DNA form, the CDR3 reads TGTGCCAGCAGCCCTGGGGGACAGGGATACGCTGAAGCTTTCTTT. This sequence encodes CASSPGGQGYAEAFF. The full variable domain, its missing parts supplied by reference TRBV7-3 and TRBJ1-1, is GAGVSQTPSNKVTEKGKYVELRCDPISGHTALYWYRQSLGQGPEFLIYFQGTGAADDSGLPNDRFFAVRPEGSVSTLKIQRTERGDSAVYLCASSPGGQGYAEAFFGQGTRLTVV.

The rearrangement joins TRBV11-2 to TRBJ2-7; TRBD1 aligns across 8 bases. After removal of 1 base from V and 6 bases from J, the junction contained 8 bases not matched to a gene. The CDR3 has 15 residues. Germline CDR1 and CDR2: SGHAT and FQNNGV. The CDR3, as DNA: TGTGCCAGCAGCTTAGTTGGTGGACAGGGCGCCGAGCAGTACTTC. Translating gives CASSLVGGQGAEQYF.

The V and J genes are TRBV7-8 and TRBJ1-3; D unresolved. In germline, CDR1 is SGHVS, CDR2 FQNEAQ. There are 13 residues in the CDR3. V was cut by 4 bases and J by 3 bases, with 7 bases left in between. CDR3 coding DNA: TGTGCCAGCAGCTCGCAGATTGGAAACACCATATATTTT. This translates into CASSSQIGNTIYF.

This chain joins TRBV19 and TRBJ2-5; 10 bases match TRBD2. Trimming cost V 1 base and J 4 bases; bases outside gene matches: 3. CDR3 length equals 15 residues. Germline lookup yields CDR1 LNHDA and CDR2 SQIVND (reference sequence). CDR3 residues: CASSIGLAGGETQYF. Here the CDR3 DNA reads TGTGCCAGTAGTATAGGACTAGCGGGTGGAGAGACCCAGTACTTC.

The rearrangement uses TRBV5-1 and TRBJ2-7; D call uncertain. The germline V gene encodes CDR1 SGHRS and CDR2 YFSETQ. The V gene lost 4 bases and the J gene lost 5 bases, with 10 bases spanning the gap. There are 12 residues in the CDR3. The chain's CDR3 is CASSVTYDEQYF. CDR3 sequence (DNA): TGCGCCAGCAGCGTGACTTACGACGAGCAGTACTTC. Full variable domain (missing parts from reference TRBV5-1 and TRBJ2-7): KAGVTQTPRYLIKTRGQQVTLSCSPISGHRSVSWYQQTPGQGLQFLFEYFSETQRNKGNFPGRFSGRQFSNSRSEMNVSTLELGDSALYLCASSVTYDEQYFGPGTRLTVT.

The chain employs TRBV7-5 and TRBJ1-6; no check of the table's D call, TRBD1, against the DNA was made. TRBV7-5 represents a pseudogene. The CDR3 has 17 residues. CDR3 sequence (DNA): TGTGTCAGAAGCTTTCTTCAGGGGAAGCTGGATAATTCACCCCTCCACTTT. This encodes CVRSFLQGKLDNSPLHF.

The chain has TRBV4-3 and TRBJ2-5; D possibly corresponds to TRBD2 (6 bases). The germline V and J ends were trimmed by 0 bases and 4 bases, with 15 bases remaining between them. The CDR3 runs 16 residues. Germline V lookup: CDR1 LGHNA, CDR2 YSLEER. The CDR3 is CASSQEVSSGVETQYF. The CDR3 DNA follows: TGCGCCAGCAGCCAAGAAGTGAGTAGCGGTGTAGAGACCCAGTACTTC.

V and J are TRBV7-9 and TRBJ1-1; D not certain. V was clipped by 2 bases and J by 0 bases, with 10 bases between them. CDR1 is SEHNR and CDR2 is FQNEAQ in the germline V gene (reference sequence). This CDR3 contains 15 residues. The CDR3 is CASSLLSGMNTEAFF. Written as DNA, the CDR3 is TGTGCCAGCAGCTTATTGAGCGGAATGAACACTGAAGCTTTCTTT.

In DNA form, the CDR3 reads TGTGCCAGCAGCTCAGGGACAGGGCCTACTTATGGCTACACCTTC. Its protein product is CASSSGTGPTYGYTF. This rearrangement joins TRBV5-4 to TRBJ1-2, with TRBD1 identical over 9 bases. CDR1 is SGHNT and CDR2 is YYREEE in the germline V gene (reference sequence). CDR3 length: 15 amino acids. Trimming took 3 bases from V and 5 from J; bases not matched to a gene: 8.

The chain combines TRBV5-4 with TRBJ2-1; 7 nucleotides match TRBD2. This CDR3 is 15 amino acids long. Germline CDR1 SGHNT, CDR2 YYREEE (reference sequence). V gave up 3 bases and J gave up 2 bases; unmatched junction bases: 5. Here the CDR3 DNA reads TGTGCCAGCAGCTCCTCTAGCGGTACCTACAATGAGCAGTTCTTC. This gives the protein CASSSSSGTYNEQFF. Looking up the rest from reference TRBV5-4 and TRBJ2-1 gives the full variable domain: ETGVTQSPTHLIKTRGQQVTLRCSSQSGHNTVSWYQQALGQGPQFIFQYYREEENGRGNFPPRFSGLQFPNYSSELNVNALELDDSALYLCASSSSSGTYNEQFFGPGTRLTVL.

The rearrangement links TRBV18 to TRBJ1-1; the D is unclear. V was pared by 5 bases and J by 1 base, with 8 bases between. Germline lookup yields CDR1 KGHSH and CDR2 LQKENI. The CDR3 has 13 amino acids. This CDR3 reads CASSEGWNTEAFF. CDR3 nucleotides: TGTGCCAGCTCAGAGGGCTGGAACACTGAAGCTTTCTTT.

The V gene is TRBV7-6, the J gene TRBJ1-1, with D perhaps matching TRBD1 (6 bases). The CDR3 runs 15 residues. V lost 1 base to trimming and J lost 3 bases, with 12 bases between them. Germline CDR1 SGHVS, CDR2 FNYEAQ. CDR3 sequence reads: CASSLEPGAHTEAFF. In DNA form, the CDR3 reads TGTGCCAGCAGCTTAGAACCAGGGGCGCACACTGAAGCTTTCTTT.

The V call is TRBV11-3, the J call TRBJ1-1, with TRBD1 identical over 11 bases. CDR3 length: 15 residues. Trimming at V came to 5 bases and at J to 4 bases, leaving 6 bases not matched to a gene. The germline V gene encodes CDR1 SGHNT and CDR2 YENEEA. CDR3 protein: CASSPGQGAGTEAFF. The DNA for the CDR3 is TGTGCCAGCAGCCCAGGACAGGGGGCGGGCACTGAAGCTTTCTTT.

This chain links TRBV19 with TRBJ2-5; a possible D gene is TRBD1 (5 bases). V was clipped by 5 bases and J by 7 bases, with 17 bases between them. The CDR3 runs to 14 residues. Looked up from germline, CDR1 is LNHDA and CDR2 is SQIVND (reference sequence). The CDR3 DNA follows: TGTGCCAGTAGTCAAAATGGGGCGTCGGGGACCCAGTACTTC. It encodes CASSQNGASGTQYF.

The CDR3 reads CASMGALEAFF. CDR3 DNA sequence: TGTGCCAGCATGGGGGCTCTTGAAGCTTTCTTT. The genes are TRBV27 and TRBJ1-1, with TRBD1 as a possible D gene (6 bases). V shed 7 bases and J shed 7 bases, with 10 bases lying between them. The length of the CDR3 is 11 residues. Germline V gene data show CDR1 as MNHEY and CDR2 as SMNVEV (reference sequence).

This CDR3 reads CASSVGLAEPYEQYF. For the CDR3, the DNA is TGTGCCAGCAGCGTAGGGTTAGCGGAACCCTACGAGCAGTACTTC. The chain employs TRBV9 and TRBJ2-7; the D gene is possibly TRBD2 (6 bases). Germline V CDR1 and CDR2: SGDLS, YYNGEE. Trimming took off 0 bases at V and 2 bases at J, with 12 bases between the two ends. The CDR3 sequence is 15 residues long.

The chain has TRBV5-4 and TRBJ2-2; tentative D call: TRBD1 (5 bases). There are 16 residues in the CDR3. Trimming stripped 0 bases from V and 6 bases from J, with 15 bases between. The germline V gene has CDR1 SGHNT and CDR2 YYREEE (reference sequence). In DNA, the CDR3 is TGTGCCAGCAGCTTGGTAGCAGCACAGGCGGCCGGGGAGCTGTTTTTT. Protein: CASSLVAAQAAGELFF.

The rearrangement links TRBV18 to TRBJ2-7; 8 bases are a match to TRBD1. The ends lost 10 bases at V and 1 base at J; junction bases unmatched: 6. The CDR3 totals 13 residues. The germline CDR1 and CDR2 sequences are KGHSH and LQKENI. The CDR3, as DNA: TGTGCCACCCGGACAGGGTCATCCTACGAGCAGTACTTC. Translated: CATRTGSSYEQYF.

The genes are TRBV7-3 and TRBJ2-3; the D gene is possibly TRBD2 (6 bases). Germline V lookup: CDR1 SGHTA, CDR2 FQGTGA. CDR3 length: 16 amino acids. Trimming stripped 6 bases from V and 0 bases from J, with 16 bases between. The CDR3 spells CASRSRGGASTDTQYF. CDR3 DNA sequence: TGTGCCAGCAGGTCAAGAGGCGGGGCCAGCACAGATACGCAGTATTTT.

The chain links TRBV15 to TRBJ1-5; 7 bases are a match to TRBD1. The V segment lost 1 base and the J segment 3 bases; nucleotides outside the gene matches: 9. The CDR3 covers 17 residues. Germline V CDR1 and CDR2: LNHNV, YYDKDF (reference sequence). Here the CDR3 DNA reads TGTGCCACCAGCAGAGCAATCCGACAGGGTTACAATCAGCCCCAGCATTTT. Translated: CATSRAIRQGYNQPQHF.

This rearrangement joins TRBV5-1 to TRBJ2-1; tentatively, D is TRBD2 (6 bases). The germline gives CDR1 SGHRS, CDR2 YFSETQ. V lost 1 base and J 0 bases, leaving 29 bases between the germline ends. The CDR3 extends over 22 amino acids. This chain's CDR3 is CASSLREPRRGLHPPSYNEQFF. The CDR3 DNA sequence: TGCGCCAGCAGCTTGCGGGAACCCAGACGCGGACTACATCCCCCCTCCTACAATGAGCAGTTCTTC.